The 31 T cell receptor beta chains listed next were all sequenced from one sample in a study of spatial heterogeneity in lung cancer. The time point is: blood at routine non-recurrence follow-up after resection. Without sorting, whole RNA was sequenced from tumor, nontumor lung or frozen PBMC. TCRdb re-analysed the 5' RACE reads in MiXCR, keeping a single row per CDR3 protein. The table records more than 95,000 distinct CDR3 sequences, 12% of them present only once. The sequencing used PBMCs, collected at follow-up. The receptor set was obtained from a male donor with early-stage non-small cell lung cancer.

Note on this clonotype: A read error may produce the germline difference seen at one junction end. This chain connects TRBV14 to TRBJ2-3, with D unclear. Germline V gene data show CDR1 as SGHDN and CDR2 as FVKESK. CDR3 length: 11 residues. CDR3 amino acids: CASSGTDTRYF. The CDR3 nucleotides are TGTGCCAGCAGTGGCACAGATACGCGGTATTTT.

This clonotype was picked up a small number of times. The chain carries TRBV6-1 and TRBJ1-1; D unclear. V was shortened by 9 bases and J by 4 bases, with 6 bases between the two germline ends. Germline V lookup: CDR1 MNHNS, CDR2 SASEGT. This CDR3 contains 10 residues. The CDR3 DNA sequence: TGTGCCAGTTCCATCACTGAAGCTTTCTTT. Translating gives CASSITEAFF.

V usage is TRBV6-6 and J usage is TRBJ2-7; no definite D call. The CDR3 runs to 14 residues. Per germline, CDR1 MNHNY and CDR2 SVGAGI (reference sequence). The V and J ends lost 7 bases and 5 bases respectively, with 18 bases between them. The CDR3 DNA is TGTGCCAGCACCCTCGGGTTGATTCAAAACGAGCAGTACTTC. Residues: CASTLGLIQNEQYF.

This clonotype was seen at least ten times. The V and J genes are TRBV6-1 and TRBJ2-4, with D tentatively TRBD1 (6 bases). The CDR3 runs 13 residues. Per the germline V gene, CDR1 is MNHNS and CDR2 is SASEGT. V was clipped by 2 bases and J by 7 bases, with 9 bases between them. The CDR3 DNA follows: TGTGCCAGCAGTGAAACAGGGAGTAACATTCAGTACTTC. Translation gives CASSETGSNIQYF.

The chain recombines TRBV6-2 or TRBV6-3 with TRBJ1-5, with a weak D call TRBD1 (6 bases). This CDR3 has 16 residues. Germline loops: CDR1 MNHEY, CDR2 SVGEGT. The germline V and J ends were trimmed by 5 bases and 3 bases, with 17 bases remaining between them. CDR3 in DNA: TGTGCCAGCAGTGTAAAAACAGGGCGTCCCAATCAGCCCCAGCATTTT. The encoded protein is CASSVKTGRPNQPQHF.

The gene calls are TRBV6-2 or TRBV6-3 and TRBJ1-2; 7 bases agree with TRBD1. This CDR3 region has 14 residues. Trimming removed 6 bases from V and 4 bases from J; junction bases left unmatched: 8. CDR1 MNHEY and CDR2 SVGEGT come from the germline V gene. CDR3 residues: CASRRPGQIYGYTF. The CDR3 bases are TGTGCCAGCAGACGACCGGGACAGATCTATGGCTACACCTTC.

This rearrangement joins TRBV6-5 to TRBJ2-3; D gene unclear. The CDR3 runs 15 residues. Germline loops: CDR1 MNHEY, CDR2 SVGAGI. Trimming shortened V by 5 bases and J by 3 bases, and 15 bases separated the two germline ends. As DNA, the CDR3 is TGTGCCAGCAGTCGCGGACGGGTGGAGACAGATACGCAGTATTTT. The encoded protein is CASSRGRVETDTQYF.

This clonotype was seen more than once but under ten times. The chain carries TRBV28 and TRBJ1-1; D ambiguous. Trimming cost V 2 bases and J 1 base, with 2 bases left between them. CDR3 length equals 12 residues. Germline loops: CDR1 MDHEN, CDR2 SYDVKM. CDR3 protein: CASSLQNTEAFF. CDR3 sequence (DNA): TGTGCCAGCAGTTTACAGAACACTGAAGCTTTCTTT.

This clonotype occurred many times. The chain uses TRBV7-9 and TRBJ2-7; 8 bases align to TRBD2. CDR3 length: 15 amino acids. The V gene end was trimmed by 2 bases and the J gene end by 3 bases; junction bases not matched to a gene: 6. Germline CDR1 SEHNR, CDR2 FQNEAQ (reference sequence). The CDR3 protein is CASSLPGLGIYEQYF. In DNA, the CDR3 is TGTGCCAGCAGCTTACCGGGACTAGGTATCTACGAGCAGTACTTC.

A few counts support this clonotype. The genes are TRBV5-1 and TRBJ2-7, with 9 bases lining up with TRBD1. This CDR3 has 15 amino acids. The V segment lost 4 bases and the J segment 4 bases; nucleotides outside the gene matches: 9. CDR1 is SGHRS and CDR2 is YFSETQ in the germline V gene. As DNA, the CDR3 is TGCGCCAGCAGCGCGCGGACAGGGGCTGGGTACGAGCAGTACTTC. Its translation is CASSARTGAGYEQYF.

This clonotype came up many times. The chain is built from TRBV18 and TRBJ2-2; the D gene is possibly TRBD2 (6 bases). V was shortened by 2 bases and J by 10 bases, with 11 bases between the two germline ends. The CDR3 spans 13 residues. CDR1 and CDR2 from the germline V gene are KGHSH and LQKENI. Here the CDR3 DNA reads TGTGCCAGCTCACCAGGGACTTCCACGGAGCTGTTTTTT. It yields the protein CASSPGTSTELFF.

This clonotype occurred a few times. The V gene is TRBV3-1, the J gene TRBJ2-1; 7 bases are shared with TRBD2. V was clipped by 3 bases and J by 4 bases; unmatched bases: 6. This CDR3 comprises 15 residues. Germline V gene lookup returns CDR1 LGHDT and CDR2 YNNKEL (reference sequence). The CDR3 here is CASSHTSATYNEQFF. The DNA of the CDR3 is TGTGCCAGCAGCCATACTAGCGCGACTTACAATGAGCAGTTCTTC.

J is TRBJ2-7 and V is TRBV5-1, with D perhaps given as TRBD1 or TRBD2 (5 bases each). Trimming took 4 bases from V and 2 from J, leaving 16 bases between them. The V gene's germline CDR1 is SGHRS and CDR2 YFSETQ. The CDR3 is made up of 15 amino acids. Written as DNA, the CDR3 is TGCGCCAGCAGCCCCGAGCCAGGGAGAACCTACGAGCAGTACTTC. Translated: CASSPEPGRTYEQYF.

The chain combines TRBV27 with TRBJ2-7; 7 nucleotides match TRBD2. The V gene's germline CDR1 is MNHEY and CDR2 SMNVEV (reference sequence). The CDR3 contains 14 residues. V lost 7 bases to trimming and J lost 4 bases; unmatched junction nucleotides: 10. CDR3 sequence (DNA): TGTGCCAGCAAGTCTGGGAGGGAAGGGTACGAGCAGTACTTC. As protein: CASKSGREGYEQYF.

The chain couples TRBV6-5 to TRBJ2-7; 10 bases agree with TRBD1. CDR1 and CDR2 from the germline V gene are MNHEY and SVGAGI. The CDR3 contains 16 residues. After removal of 4 bases from V and 4 bases from J, the junction contained 10 bases not matched to a gene. CDR3 region: CASSWGQGRNTYEQYF. The CDR3 DNA follows: TGTGCCAGCAGTTGGGGACAGGGGCGAAATACTTACGAGCAGTACTTC.

The V and J genes are TRBV19 and TRBJ2-2, with D maybe TRBD2 (6 bases). This CDR3 spans 15 amino acids. Trimming removed 9 bases from V and 2 bases from J, with 16 bases in between. The germline gives CDR1 LNHDA, CDR2 SQIVND (reference sequence). The CDR3 coding sequence is TGTGCCAGCGATACTAGCTCCGCCAACACCGGGGAGCTGTTTTTT. This sequence encodes CASDTSSANTGELFF.

This chain links TRBV10-3 with TRBJ1-3, with D perhaps matching TRBD1 (6 bases). Per germline, CDR1 ENHRY and CDR2 SYGVKD. The CDR3 extends over 13 amino acids. V was pared by 6 bases and J by 4 bases, with 10 bases between. Here the CDR3 DNA reads TGTGCCATCAGAGGGGGTCCAGGAAACACCATATATTTT. This encodes CAIRGGPGNTIYF.

This clonotype occurred many times. The V call is TRBV5-1, the J call TRBJ1-1; 11 positions match TRBD1. The CDR3 covers 14 residues. Germline V gene sequence: CDR1 SGHRS, CDR2 YFSETQ. V trimming: 3 bases; J trimming: 8 bases; junction bases outside the gene matches: 6. The CDR3 sequence is CASSWRTGGFEAFF. In DNA form, the CDR3 reads TGCGCCAGCAGCTGGCGGACAGGGGGCTTCGAAGCTTTCTTT.

This clonotype was seen more than once but under ten times. This CDR3 is CASSLQDFSYNSPLHF. CDR3 coding DNA: TGTGCCAGCAGCTTACAGGACTTCTCCTATAATTCACCCCTCCACTTT. The V gene is TRBV7-2, the J gene TRBJ1-6; D is ambiguous. The CDR3 extends over 16 amino acids. V gave up 2 bases and J gave up 0 bases, with 8 bases separating them. Germline V gene sequence: CDR1 SGHTA, CDR2 FQGNSA.

This clonotype has only one observation. At one boundary the junction diverges from the germline segment, which might be a read error. CDR3 region: CVSSLGMADTQYF. CDR3 in DNA: TGCGTCAGCAGCTTGGGCATGGCAGATACGCAGTATTTT. This chain links TRBV5-1 with TRBJ2-3; D unresolved. CDR3 length: 13 residues. CDR1 SGHRS and CDR2 YFSETQ come from the germline V gene. Complete variable domain (other parts from reference TRBV5-1 and TRBJ2-3): KAGVTQTPRYLIKTRGQQVTLSCSPISGHRSVSWYQQTPGQGLQFLFEYFSETQRNKGNFPGRFSGRQFSNSRSEMNVSTLELGDSALYLCVSSLGMADTQYFGPGTRLTVL.

V gene TRBV6-6 combines with J gene TRBJ2-5; D may match TRBD1 or TRBD2 (6 bases each). V lost 9 bases, J lost 5 bases, and 16 bases lay in between. This CDR3 has 13 amino acids. The germline gives CDR1 MNHNY, CDR2 SVGAGI (reference sequence). The CDR3 protein is CASSKGGLETQYF. The CDR3 DNA reads as TGTGCCAGTTCAAAGGGGGGACTGGAGACCCAGTACTTC.

This clonotype was seen repeatedly, ten times or more. The V call is TRBV6-1, the J call TRBJ1-4; perhaps TRBD1 as D (5 bases). The CDR3 covers 14 residues. V lost 2 bases and J 8 bases, leaving 12 bases between the germline ends. Germline V gene sequence: CDR1 MNHNS, CDR2 SASEGT. CDR3 amino acids: CASSERQTYEKLFF. CDR3 DNA: TGTGCCAGCAGTGAACGACAGACCTACGAAAAACTGTTTTTT.

This clonotype appeared many times. This chain uses TRBV12-3 or TRBV12-4 with TRBJ2-3; 9 bases fit TRBD2. Unmatched junction bases numbered 11, after V lost 6 bases and J lost 4 bases. This CDR3 region has 16 residues. The CDR3: CASSPNSGGWADTQYF. CDR3 in DNA: TGTGCCAGCAGCCCTAATAGCGGGGGCTGGGCAGATACGCAGTATTTT.

This clonotype appeared a few times. The CDR3 nucleotides read TGTGCCACCAGCGCCCCCAAGGCAGGGAGTAATGAAAAACTGTTTTTT. This codes for CATSAPKAGSNEKLFF. The V call is TRBV15, the J call TRBJ1-4; TRBD1 might be the D (5 bases). V dropped 5 bases and J dropped 4 bases, with 17 bases sitting between them. Germline V gene lookup returns CDR1 LNHNV and CDR2 YYDKDF (reference sequence). CDR3 length: 16 residues.

The chain couples TRBV7-9 to TRBJ1-4; D may be TRBD1 (5 bases). Deletions cut 2 bases from V and 4 bases from J, with 11 bases between. The CDR3 runs 15 residues. The germline CDR1 and CDR2 sequences are SEHNR and FQNEAQ (reference sequence). CDR3 loop: CASSLPGLSNEKLFF. In DNA, the CDR3 is TGTGCCAGCAGCTTACCGGGACTGAGTAATGAAAAACTGTTTTTT.

This clonotype was counted a few times. This rearrangement joins TRBV12-3 or TRBV12-4 to TRBJ1-3; no definite D call. The CDR3 consists of 14 residues. Trimming took off 3 bases at V and 0 bases at J, with 6 bases between the two ends. CDR3 sequence reads: CASSLGTSGNTIYF. The CDR3 region has the DNA TGTGCCAGCAGTTTGGGAACCTCTGGAAACACCATATATTTT.

The V gene is TRBV14, the J gene TRBJ2-2; D remains ambiguous. CDR3 size: 14 residues. Germline-derived CDR1 and CDR2 are SGHDN and FVKESK. Trimming removed 4 bases at V and 5 bases at J, with 11 bases between. CDR3 region: CASSPHAVTGELFF. The CDR3 DNA reads as TGTGCCAGCAGCCCTCATGCAGTTACCGGGGAGCTGTTTTTT.

The genes are TRBV9 and TRBJ2-3; D may be TRBD2 (6 bases). The length of the CDR3 is 17 residues. Trimming took off 4 bases at V and 2 bases at J, with 20 bases between the two ends. Germline lookup yields CDR1 SGDLS and CDR2 YYNGEE. CDR3 amino acids: CASSPASRRGFTDTQYF. The CDR3 DNA is TGTGCCAGCAGCCCCGCTTCCAGGCGGGGTTTCACAGATACGCAGTATTTT.

The chain has TRBV5-4 and TRBJ2-5; maybe TRBD1 (6 bases). The CDR3 is 15 residues long. CDR1 is SGHNT and CDR2 is YYREEE in the germline V gene (reference sequence). V lost 4 bases and J lost 1, with 14 bases in between. DNA for the CDR3: TGTGCCAGCAGCAGAGCTCAGGGGTTCCAAGAGACCCAGTACTTC. Encoded protein: CASSRAQGFQETQYF.

This clonotype appeared a few times. The chain joins TRBV6-5 to TRBJ1-1; D gene unclear. V was cut by 2 bases and J by 1 base, with 14 bases left in between. The CDR3 has 16 residues. CDR1 MNHEY and CDR2 SVGAGI come from the germline V gene. The CDR3 is CASSYGQTWKNTEAFF. The CDR3 DNA reads as TGTGCCAGCAGTTACGGTCAGACATGGAAGAACACTGAAGCTTTCTTT.

The rearrangement joins TRBV5-1 to TRBJ2-2; D may match TRBD1 or TRBD2 (7 bases each). The ends were cut back, 4 bases at V and 3 bases at J, with 13 bases in the middle. Germline values: CDR1 SGHRS, CDR2 YFSETQ. The CDR3 has 15 amino acids. The CDR3 nucleotides read TGCGCCAGCAGCCGGGGAGGGACAGACACCGGGGAGCTGTTTTTT. Its translation: CASSRGGTDTGELFF.